Below are 16 T cell receptor beta chains sequenced from a single sample in a study of identical twins. TCRdb analysed the 5' RACE reads with MiXCR anew, one entry per CDR3 protein. The table lists about 530,000 distinct CDR3 sequences, 13% to 15% of them singletons. The same sample was also used in a study of yellow fever vaccine responses in identical twins.

Sequencing used CD4+ T cells sorted from blood. The receptors were gathered from a woman under 30 in good health.

CDR3 DNA sequence: TGTGCCAGCAGTTTAATGGGAGCCCAAGAGACCCAGTACTTC. Translating it yields CASSLMGAQETQYF. The rearrangement links TRBV12-3 or TRBV12-4 to TRBJ2-5; D might be TRBD2 (5 bases). This CDR3 is built from 14 residues. Trimming cost V 2 bases and J 1 base, with 8 bases left between them.

This clonotype was recorded a few times. This rearrangement joins TRBV4-1 to TRBJ2-1; TRBD2 agrees at 11 bases. J gave up 7 bases and V 4 bases, and 9 bases lay outside the gene matches. Germline assignment: CDR1 MGHRA and CDR2 YSYEKL. This CDR3 has 16 residues. CDR3 DNA sequence: TGCGCCAGCAGCCCTCAACTAGCGGGGGTGGCAAATGAGCAGTTCTTC. Its protein product is CASSPQLAGVANEQFF.

This clonotype was observed a handful of times. The J gene is TRBJ1-1, the V gene TRBV5-1; 8 bases fit TRBD1. Germline CDR1 and CDR2: SGHRS and YFSETQ. The length of the CDR3 is 13 residues. With V trimmed by 4 bases and J by 11 bases, 10 bases remained unmatched. The CDR3 sequence: CASSVGDRLGAFF. The CDR3 DNA reads TGCGCCAGCAGCGTGGGGGACAGGCTCGGTGCTTTCTTT.

The chain couples TRBV20-1 to TRBJ2-5; no reliable D call. The CDR3 spans 15 residues. CDR1 and CDR2 (germline): DFQATT, SNEGSKA (reference sequence). V dropped 0 bases and J dropped 0 bases, with 11 bases sitting between them. This CDR3 is CSARDFGQNQETQYF. DNA of the CDR3: TGCAGTGCTAGAGATTTCGGGCAGAACCAAGAGACCCAGTACTTC.

The chain employs TRBV5-6 and TRBJ2-2, with 9 bases matching TRBD2. With 6 bases clipped from V and 4 bases from J, the junction kept 7 bases outside the gene matches. The CDR3 loop spans 15 amino acids. CDR1 is SGHDT and CDR2 is YYEEEE in the germline V gene. In nucleotides, the CDR3 is TGTGCCAGCAACGATAAGGGACTAGCCACCGGGGAGCTGTTTTTT. Its translation: CASNDKGLATGELFF.

CDR3 in DNA: TGTGCCAGCAGCCAATGGGACAGCAAATATTCACCCCTCCACTTT. It translates to CASSQWDSKYSPLHF. This chain joins TRBV7-9 and TRBJ1-6, with 7 positions matching TRBD1. Germline V gene sequence: CDR1 SEHNR, CDR2 FQNEAQ (reference sequence). The V segment lost 5 bases and the J segment 8 bases; nucleotides outside the gene matches: 9. The CDR3 consists of 15 residues.

The CDR3 spells CASSKQGASSPLHF. CDR3 in DNA: TGTGCCAGCAGCAAACAGGGGGCGAGTTCACCCCTCCACTTT. This chain connects TRBV6-1 to TRBJ1-6, with TRBD1 matching 9 bases. CDR1 and CDR2 from the germline V gene are MNHNS and SASEGT. This CDR3 contains 14 residues. V gave up 6 bases and J gave up 9 bases; unmatched junction bases: 6.

The CDR3 region has the DNA TGTGCCAGCACGGGATCTTACTTCTCTGGGGCCAACGTCCTGACTTTC. The encoded protein is CASTGSYFSGANVLTF. J is TRBJ2-6 and V is TRBV7-9; D perhaps matches TRBD2 (5 bases). CDR1 and CDR2 (germline): SEHNR, FQNEAQ (reference sequence). Between the trimmed V and J ends, which lost 7 bases and 0 bases, there was a span of 13 bases. There are 16 residues in the CDR3.

This chain uses TRBV20-1 with TRBJ2-7; 8 bases are shared with TRBD1. V gave up 6 bases and J gave up 5 bases; unmatched junction bases: 15. CDR3 length equals 15 residues. Germline V lookup: CDR1 DFQATT, CDR2 SNEGSKA (reference sequence). The CDR3 is CSARGTGQGRDEQYV. Here the CDR3 DNA reads TGCAGTGCCAGGGGGACAGGCCAAGGGCGGGACGAGCAGTACGTC.

This chain connects TRBV7-3 to TRBJ2-3; TRBD2 matches at 10 bases. This CDR3 has 16 residues. CDR1 is SGHTA and CDR2 is FQGTGA in the germline V gene. The V gene end was trimmed by 5 bases and the J gene end by 1 base; junction bases not matched to a gene: 6. This CDR3 reads CASSALGTSGTDTQYF. CDR3 in DNA: TGTGCCAGCAGCGCTTTAGGGACTAGCGGCACAGATACGCAGTATTTT. The full variable domain, in which reference TRBV7-3 and TRBJ2-3 provide the parts outside the CDR3, is GAGVSQTPSNKVTEKGKYVELRCDPISGHTALYWYRQSLGQGPEFLIYFQGTGAADDSGLPNDRFFAVRPEGSVSTLKIQRTERGDSAVYLCASSALGTSGTDTQYFGPGTRLTVL.

V usage is TRBV15 and J usage is TRBJ1-2, with TRBD1 matching over 8 bases. Germline CDR1 LNHNV, CDR2 YYDKDF (reference sequence). V shed 3 bases, J shed 8 bases, and the junction held 5 bases outside the gene matches. The length of the CDR3 is 13 residues. CDR3 coding DNA: TGTGCCACCAGCAGTCTAGGGACAGGAGGCTACACCTTC. It codes for CATSSLGTGGYTF. Using reference TRBV15 and TRBJ1-2 for the parts outside the CDR3, the full variable domain is DAMVIQNPRYQVTQFGKPVTLSCSQTLNHNVMYWYQQKSSQAPKLLFHYYDKDFNNEADTPDNFQSRRPNTSFCFLDIRSPGLGDTAMYLCATSSLGTGGYTFGSGTRLTVV.

The chain combines TRBV2 with TRBJ1-6; D remains unclear. V was shortened by 0 bases and J by 3 bases, with 9 bases between the two germline ends. CDR3 length equals 16 residues. Germline V gives CDR1 SNHLY, CDR2 FYNNEI. The CDR3 DNA reads as TGTGCCAGCAGTGAAGCCGGCCGGGGCTATAATTCACCCCTCCACTTT. Amino acids: CASSEAGRGYNSPLHF.

The chain joins TRBV7-8 to TRBJ2-5; 9 bases match TRBD2. The germline V gene has CDR1 SGHVS and CDR2 FQNEAQ. CDR3 length: 17 amino acids. J lost 4 bases, V lost 1 base, and 10 bases had no gene match. This CDR3 reads CASSLEDGSGRRETQYF. CDR3 nucleotide sequence: TGTGCCAGCAGCTTAGAAGATGGTAGCGGGAGAAGAGAGACCCAGTACTTC.

The chain couples TRBV7-9 to TRBJ2-3, with TRBD2 matching over 9 bases. Trimming at V came to 6 bases and at J to 2 bases, leaving 12 bases not matched to a gene. The CDR3 is 17 residues long. Germline CDR1 and CDR2: SEHNR and FQNEAQ (reference sequence). The CDR3 coding sequence is TGTGCCAGCAGGACTAGGGTAGCGGGAGAACCCACAGATACGCAGTATTTT. Amino acids: CASRTRVAGEPTDTQYF. Based on the CDR3 plus reference TRBV7-9 and TRBJ2-3, the full variable domain is DTGVSQNPRHKITKRGQNVTFRCDPISEHNRLYWYRQTLGQGPEFLTYFQNEAQLEKSRLLSDRFSAERPKGSFSTLEIQRTEQGDSAMYLCASRTRVAGEPTDTQYFGPGTRLTVL.

The CDR3 protein is CAISETSGTSSPSEFF. The DNA for the CDR3 is TGTGCCATCAGTGAGACATCCGGGACTAGCTCCCCTTCGGAGTTCTTC. The V call is TRBV10-3, the J call TRBJ2-1, with 9 positions matching TRBD2. CDR1 is ENHRY, CDR2 SYGVKD, per germline. This CDR3 contains 16 residues. V lost 2 bases and J lost 14; bases outside the gene matches: 16.

At least ten counts were recorded for this clonotype. In DNA form, the CDR3 reads TGTGCCAGCAGTCCAGGGGGGGGACTAGGAATCGGGGAGCTGTTTTTT. Translating it yields CASSPGGGLGIGELFF. This sequence joins TRBV12-3 or TRBV12-4 and TRBJ2-2; possible D gene TRBD2, 8 bases. The V and J ends lost 5 bases and 7 bases respectively, with 20 bases between them. There are 16 residues in the CDR3.